The sequence of this T cell receptor (beta chain) was determined in a study of a mutant IDH1 vaccine in newly diagnosed glioma. Study background: Vaccinations, eight in total, occurred in weeks 1, 3, 5, 7, 11, 15, 19, 23.

This clone was picked up one time. Its antigen is unknown. Indicated time point: week 11, during vaccination. Every vaccine dose comprised 300 ug of mutant IDH1 20-mer peptide plus topical imiquimod. Profiling relied on immunoSEQ multiplex PCR, and the TCRdb table lists in-frame clones only, not all of them. The table has 110,000 or so clones, almost 90% seen once. The source material was PBMCs, sampled from a glioma patient whose treatment included an IDH1 peptide vaccine. This clonotype was sampled from a woman aged 50 to 60 with glioma.

Here the CDR3 reads CASRNPGQIYNEQFF. CDR3 DNA: TGTGCCAGCAGAAATCCGGGACAGATTTACAATGAGCAGTTCTTC. The chain recombines TRBV28 with TRBJ2-1, with 7 positions matching TRBD1. The germline V gene has CDR1 MDHEN and CDR2 SYDVKM. This CDR3 comprises 15 residues. With V trimmed by 6 bases and J by 4 bases, 9 bases remained unmatched.